This T cell receptor (beta chain) was observed in a study of blood T cell repertoires in COVID-19. Study-wide background: COVID-19 samples collected from the United States, Italy and Spain covered acute and convalescent phases. In each case, the material was cDNA or gDNA derived from T cells, B-cell-depleted T cells, or PBMCs.

CDR1 and CDR2 from the germline V gene are SGDLS and YYNGEE. The CDR3 contains 16 residues. V lost 0 bases to trimming and J lost 2 bases, with 12 bases between them. Per the original data handling: Reference gene primer amplification in the assay estimated nucleated cell counts. Clones were read by immunoSEQ multiplex PCR, and TCRdb kept only the in-frame ones, dropping some. D and trimming were read from the DNA, whereas the V and J calls and clone size are those reported in that table. In the table there are around 200,000 clones, around 84% of which are singletons. The clonotype was recovered from a woman older than 75 with acute or convalescent COVID-19. The chain carries TRBV9 and TRBJ2-1; weak D call: TRBD2 (5 bases). Sequenced: peripheral blood. CDR3 protein: CASSVASSAPYNEQFF. CDR3 bases: TGTGCCAGCAGCGTAGCGAGTAGCGCACCCTACAATGAGCAGTTCTTC.